This TCR beta chain was observed in a study of OX40 agonist ivuxolimab in advanced cancers. For the wider study: Ivuxolimab was a fully human IgG2 agonistic monoclonal antibody targeting the costimulatory receptor OX40 (CD134). In the dose-escalation cohort, around four fifths of patients were male, and the mean age was approximately 60 years with a range of roughly 23 to 79. Among the roughly 52 dose-escalation patients, 19 had hepatocellular carcinoma, around 15 melanoma, 9 renal cell carcinoma and 9 head and neck cancer. The paper describes the monotherapy dose-escalation part (N = 52 patients) of the phase I trial of ivuxolimab. Intravenous ivuxolimab was administered to patients every 2 weeks at six dose levels: 0.01, 0.1, 0.3, 1.5, 3 and 10 mg/kg. Patients were allowed to have had prior anti-PD-1, anti-PD-L1 or anti-CTLA-4 therapy, and around 40% of the dose-escalation patients had previously received checkpoint inhibitors. The point of sequencing TCRbeta in the periphery was to test whether ivuxolimab changed TCR sequence diversity and drove clonal T-cell expansion. Partial responses were achieved by three dose-escalation patients, of whom one had hepatocellular carcinoma and two had cutaneous melanoma. Study-wide conclusions, independent of this receptor: Low levels of normalized T-cell clonal expansion were also shown by some nonresponding patients. The antigen specificity of the peripheral T cells that underwent clonal expansion was not determined. At doses of 0.1 to 3.0 mg/kg, clonal expansion of both CD4+ and CD8+ T cells in blood was seen between baseline and week 6. After ivuxolimab, expanded clones were on average more numerous among CD8+ T cells than among CD4+ T cells. Partial responders in the 0.1-3.0 mg/kg groups had among the lowest normalized peripheral clonal expansion, especially among CD8+ T cells.

Patients with a history of autoimmune disease or receiving systemic immunosuppression were excluded from the trial. Peripheral blood for TCR sequencing was collected from all dose cohorts at baseline, on cycle 4 day 1, and on cycle 7 day 1. Samples were obtained from an open-label, multicenter, first-in-human phase I dose-escalation trial of ivuxolimab. Adults with locally advanced or metastatic melanoma, renal cell carcinoma, hepatocellular carcinoma or head and neck squamous cell carcinoma were enrolled in the trial. Before TCR sequencing, CD4+ T cells and CD8+ T cells were sorted from peripheral blood as separate populations. Inclusive of the bounding cysteine and phenylalanine, the CDR3 is 16 residues long. The kept DNA is CDR3 alone, 48 bases in frame from the first base. Per the germline V gene, MNHEY is the CDR1 and SVGAGI is the CDR2. V sheds 0 bases and J sheds 0 bases, leaving 9 bases between their ends.

As for this clone: Its antigen is unknown. Per-base quality was not reported, and no clone a single base away is much larger than it.

Genomic DNA was extracted from sorted cells for sequencing of the TCRbeta CDR3 region. The immunoSEQ Assay was used for sequencing of TCRbeta CDR3 regions. The immuneACCESS repertoire file appears here via TCRdb, limited to in-frame rearrangements. These files lack a portion of the clones; in checked studies, under half of the deficit traces to unresolved V genes, and the cause of the others is not known. The table for this sample lists under 20,000 clones; approximately 80% of them were counted only once. The ten largest clones capture approximately 3.1% of the sample. The chain is encoded by TRBV6-5 joined to TRBJ1-3, with the D gene too uncertain to name. This sample comprised CD4+ or CD8+ T cells sorted from blood, obtained in a trial of the OX40 agonist ivuxolimab. This TCR was sampled from an adult with an advanced solid tumor such as melanoma, head and neck, liver or kidney cancer. The nucleotide sequence is TGTGCCAGCAGTTACTCGGCGGACCACTCTGGAAACACCATATATTTT. Its translation is CASSYSADHSGNTIYF.